These T cell receptor beta chains were read from a single sample in a study of sequential checkpoint blockade in melanoma. Clones were read by immunoSEQ multiplex PCR, and TCRdb kept only the in-frame ones, dropping some. The sample comprises more than 25,000 clones, approximately 75% of which are singletons, and 13% rests with the top ten. The source was CD8+ T cells sorted from blood (inferred from file names), collected from a patient given nivolumab and ipilimumab in sequence. All receptors come from a human donor with melanoma. CDR3s include the opening cysteine and the closing phenylalanine or tryptophan.

V gene	CDR3 protein
TRBV27	CASSSGGSGGYTF
TRBV7-9	CASTERQTDTQYF
TRBV12-5	CASGLGRYEQYF
TRBV29-1	CSVEAPGQDYGYTF
TRBV6-5	CASSYSSGVGTEAFF
TRBV5-1	CASSSSGSGYGYTF
TRBV7-3	CASSPTSGGGFEQFF
TRBV14	CASSQEVRNTPSGANVLTF
TRBV6-5	CASNGVAGFTEAFF
TRBV29-1	CSVGPGGYTF